This record looks at one TCR beta chain sequence and its context. The target of this receptor is not known. A much bigger clone sits one base away, suggesting this may be a read error. Since the CDR3 does not end with the conserved phenylalanine or tryptophan, this likely comes from a read error. A constant-region primer and ProtoScript II reverse transcriptase were used to reverse-transcribe TCRbeta-specific cDNA from roughly 480 ng total RNA. Construction of the TCRbeta libraries relied on three nested rounds of multiplex PCR, following a slightly modified ARM-PCR procedure. Multiplex TRBV1-TRBV30 forward primers and a Cbeta reverse primer were used in the first two PCR rounds, each of which was run for around 10 cycles. Sample barcodes and Illumina adapters were added in a final 25-cycle PCR with Deep VentR polymerase. Before sequencing, amplicons of 200-500 bp were gel-purified using a QIAquick gel extraction kit. TCRbeta amplicons were sequenced on an Illumina HiSeq 2500 with 250-bp paired-end reads. Turning to the authors' computational methods: Quality trimming of reads was performed with Trimmomatic v0.33, and paired reads were merged with FLASH v1.2.11 so that full CDR3 sequences could be recovered. V, D and J germline segments were assigned to the rearranged TCRbeta sequences by MiGEC v1.2.1b. Clonotype statistics, along with Shannon-Wiener diversity indices, were calculated using VDJtools v1.0.0. To reduce sampling bias, subsequent analyses other than the diversity analysis used only the 250 most abundant clonotypes in each sample. TCRdb's own reprocessing of the public reads used fastp at Q25 and MiXCR and kept productive beta chains. For every CDR3 protein sequence, its rows merge into one entry that carries the most common genes and DNA. In this record, the V and J calls reflect TCRdb's handling and not the investigators' own analysis. This sample holds about 210,000 distinct CDR3 sequences; about 61% were observed only once. Around 7.1% of the sample comes from the top ten.

The source of the sample is a study of tumor-infiltrating lymphocytes in primary liver carcinoma (TCRdb year 2017). The study in broad terms: Between November 2015 and 2016, five patients in China with histopathologically diagnosed primary liver carcinoma had surgical resection. Hepatocellular carcinoma (four) or combined HCC and intrahepatic cholangiocarcinoma (one) was present in the five patients, who were three men and two women aged 30 to 69 years. The five patients had tumors staged T1-T3 N0M0, with maximum diameters ranging from roughly 4.2 to 11 cm. Each sample produced about 3.5 to 7.13 million productive TCRbeta reads, and read depth showed no significant difference between tissue types. TCRbeta repertoire sequencing, expression microarrays and whole-exome sequencing were combined in the study across five regions of each liver tumor, with adjacent normal tissue and blood also included. TCRbeta repertoire sequencing covered 35 or so specimens from 5 patients: 25 tumor regions, 5 adjacent noncancerous liver tissues and 5 peripheral blood samples. Reproducibility between technical replicate repertoires was high, with correlation coefficients above 0.98 and mean shared-clone rates approximately 0.91.

General conclusions and limits of the study: With just 4 or 5 patients in the study, the authors point out that the findings should be validated in a larger study. The top 250 clones made up a significantly larger repertoire fraction in tumors than in blood (p = 0.039). Repertoire overlap was higher between tumor regions (mean about 36%) than tumor-adjacent (17%) or tumor-blood (about 14%) pairs, consistent with antigen-driven expansion. Because the samples were bulk and unsorted, CD4+ and CD8+ T cell repertoires could not be compared. Only the TCR beta chain was sequenced, which likely underestimates true repertoire diversity because unpaired alpha chains were not captured.

In the germline V gene, CDR1 corresponds to SGHAT and CDR2 to FQNNGV. Trimming takes 2 bases from V and 8 bases from J, and the germline ends sit 10 bases apart. The CDR3 is made up of 13 amino acids, end residues included. Only CDR3 DNA is held: 39 bases, read in frame from base 1. Blood RNA was extracted from unsorted whole blood with TRIzol reagent; germline DNA came from the DNeasy Blood & Tissue kit. Patients had chronic HBV infection and were treatment-naive at sampling. Around 4 milliliters of peripheral blood were collected into K2EDTA tubes before surgery. Material: peripheral blood. The origin of this receptor is a woman aged 55 to 70 with primary liver carcinoma and hepatitis B virus infection. The rearrangement joined TRBV11-2 to TRBJ2-1, with no reliable assignment of the D segment. The CDR3 protein sequence reads: CASSLNDAYEQFI. The DNA reads TGTGCCAGCAGCTTAAATGATGCCTATGAGCAGTTCATC.